This T cell receptor beta chain derives from a study of response to subunit inactivated influenza vaccine. Study results and caveats: That few new T cells are recruited by each seasonal influenza vaccination was the authors' suggestion.

TCRdb re-called the RT-PCR reads with MiXCR, one entry per CDR3 protein. The sample contains 500,000 to 600,000 distinct CDR3 sequences, 14% of which appear only once. The sample holds a few counts of this clonotype. Its target is not known. CDR1 is MGHRA, CDR2 YSYEKL, per germline. Trimming removed 1 base from V and 2 bases from J, with 15 bases in between. The CDR3 spans 16 residues. This rearrangement joins TRBV4-1 to TRBJ2-7; a weak D match, TRBD2 (5 bases). The material was PBMCs from blood, obtained about 12 days after vaccination. This sequence originates from a man between 45 and 60 years old who received an inactivated influenza vaccine. Written as DNA, the CDR3 is TGCGCCAGCAGCCAAGCCGCAAGCGCGAGGGCCTACGAGCAGTACTTC. It translates to CASSQAASARAYEQYF.